Given below is one T cell receptor beta chain in context. It has no known antigen specificity. No base quality values were provided; no much bigger clone lies one nucleotide off. The 39 donors, aged about 6 to 100 years, were systemically healthy Caucasian individuals from Russia. About 10 milliliters of peripheral blood were collected from each donor into EDTA-treated Vacutainer tubes. Ficoll-Paque density-gradient centrifugation was used to isolate PBMCs, with at least 7 million obtained per sample. Total RNA was extracted from PBMCs with Trizol reagent, with at least 6 micrograms obtained per sample. For every donor, an aliquot of PBMCs went through flow cytometry to measure the percentages of naive CD45RAhigh/CD27high T cells. This record comes from a study of blood T cells in healthy people across ages (dated by TCRdb to about 2015). Background for the entire study: In model experiments, template switching captured about one uniquely barcoded TCR beta cDNA molecule for every two T cells. Two additional independent replicas of 1 million unique cDNA reads from the same blood draw were analyzed for two donors (one aged 18 to 30 and one aged 80 or older). To avoid experimental bias, donors of different ages were distributed randomly across sequencing lanes. Four age groups were formed from the donors: young (average approximately 15 years), middle-aged (around 40), aged (roughly 59) and long-lived (more than 75). Age-related changes in TCR beta repertoire diversity were measured in the study by deep sequencing normalized with unique cDNA molecular identifiers.

Broad study findings and their caveats: As age increased, observed TCR beta diversity per million T cells dropped in a roughly linear way, and a significant reduction was already evident by age about 40. Because the CMV infection status of the donors was unknown, age-related changes in expanded clonotypes may potentially have been confounded. Compared with the aged group, more naive CD4+ T cells, fewer expanded clones and increased TCR diversity were shown by the long-lived group, suggesting age selection. The percentage of naive T cells measured by flow cytometry correlated strongly with observed TCR beta diversity. Estimates of total diversity based on one million sequenced T cells were considered lower bounds and underestimates. Bulk unsorted PBMC profiling prevented conclusive comparison of naive and antigen-experienced compartments.

Libraries were made using 5' RACE. The instrument was an Illumina HiSeq 2500. A second PCR of roughly 6 to 11 cycles was run with a J-beta primer mix and a sample-barcoded 5' primer. A unique molecular identifier was introduced onto each TCR beta cDNA molecule by a template-switch 5' adaptor carrying 12 random nucleotides. At least 3 million CDR3-containing paired-end reads were obtained from each sample. First-strand cDNA was synthesized from all RNA with the Mint cDNA synthesis kit, primed by a TRBC-specific oligonucleotide. Following uracil-DNA glycosylase treatment, a first 18-cycle PCR with universal primers M1SS and BC2_uni_R was performed on all cDNA. On the study's bioinformatics: For normalization, 1 million high-quality reads were randomly selected from each sample, with every read carrying a distinct molecular identifier. Reads with shared molecular identifiers were discarded instead of being binned into consensus sequences. MiTCR, set to a Q25 quality threshold and the strictest error-elimination algorithm, was used for CDR3 identification, clonotype clustering and error correction. A nonparametric unseen species model with Euler transformation was used to estimate a lower bound on total TCR beta diversity. The public reads were run again by TCRdb, first through fastp at Q25 and then through MiXCR, and only productive beta chains were kept. Rows are unified per CDR3 protein, each entry keeping the most common DNA and genes. The V and J calls reflect TCRdb's pipeline rather than the authors' work. This sample comprises 500,000 to 700,000 distinct CDR3 sequences, roughly 30% of them detected only once. The ten largest clonotypes hold 15% to 19% of the sample.

Material for sequencing was blood. The clonotype comes from a woman of 80 years or more in good health.

The DNA is as follows: TGCAGTGCTACGGCGGGGGGCGCGGGTTTCGGCAATCAGCCCCAGCATTTT. Its translation reads: CSATAGGAGFGNQPQHF. This sequence uses TRBV20-1 and TRBJ1-5; the D gene is perhaps TRBD1, from 6 matching bases. Including the terminal cysteine and phenylalanine, the CDR3 comprises 17 residues. The CDR3 DNA has 51 bases and is translated from base 1. A distance of 21 bases separates the germline ends of V and J, which lose 4 bases and 2 bases respectively. As encoded in the germline V gene (reference sequence), CDR1 is DFQATT while CDR2 is SNEGSKA.